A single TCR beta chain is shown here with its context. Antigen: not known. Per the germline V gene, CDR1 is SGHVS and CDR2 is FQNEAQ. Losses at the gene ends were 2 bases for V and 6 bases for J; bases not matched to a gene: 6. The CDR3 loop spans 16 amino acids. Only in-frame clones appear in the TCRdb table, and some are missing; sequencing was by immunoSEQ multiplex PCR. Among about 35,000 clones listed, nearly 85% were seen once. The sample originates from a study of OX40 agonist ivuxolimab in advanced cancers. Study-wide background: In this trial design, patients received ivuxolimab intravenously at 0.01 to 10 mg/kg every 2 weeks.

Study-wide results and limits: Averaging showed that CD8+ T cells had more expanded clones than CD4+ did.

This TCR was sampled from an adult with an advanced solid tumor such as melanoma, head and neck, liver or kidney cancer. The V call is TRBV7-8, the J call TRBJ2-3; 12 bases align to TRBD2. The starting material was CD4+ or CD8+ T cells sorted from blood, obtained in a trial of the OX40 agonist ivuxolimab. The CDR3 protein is CASSLPTTSGSDTQYF. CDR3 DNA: TGTGCCAGCAGCTTACCCACGACTAGCGGGAGTGATACGCAGTATTTT.